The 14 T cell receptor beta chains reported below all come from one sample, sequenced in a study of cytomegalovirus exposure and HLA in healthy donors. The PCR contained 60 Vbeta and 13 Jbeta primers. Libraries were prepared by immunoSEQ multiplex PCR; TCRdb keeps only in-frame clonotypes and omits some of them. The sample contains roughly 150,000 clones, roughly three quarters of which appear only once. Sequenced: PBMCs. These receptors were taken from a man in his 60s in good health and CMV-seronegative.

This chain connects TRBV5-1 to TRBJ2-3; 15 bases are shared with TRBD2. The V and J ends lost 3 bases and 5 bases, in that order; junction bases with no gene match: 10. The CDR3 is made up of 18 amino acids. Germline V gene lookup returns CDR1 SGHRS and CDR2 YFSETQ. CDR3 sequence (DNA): TGCGCCAGCAGCTGGGGGGGACTAGCGGGAGGACAGGGAGATACGCAGTATTTT. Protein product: CASSWGGLAGGQGDTQYF.

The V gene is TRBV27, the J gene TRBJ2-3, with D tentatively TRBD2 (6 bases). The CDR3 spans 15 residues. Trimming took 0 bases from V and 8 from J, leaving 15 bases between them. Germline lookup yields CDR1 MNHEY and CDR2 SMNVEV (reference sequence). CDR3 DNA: TGTGCCAGCAGTTTATCCTCCGGGACTCGGAGTACGCAGTATTTT. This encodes CASSLSSGTRSTQYF.

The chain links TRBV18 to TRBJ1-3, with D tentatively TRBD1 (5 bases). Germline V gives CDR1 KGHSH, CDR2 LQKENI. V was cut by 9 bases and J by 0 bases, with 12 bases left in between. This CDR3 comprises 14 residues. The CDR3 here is CASQGAISGNTIYF. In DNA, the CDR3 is TGTGCCAGTCAGGGCGCGATCTCTGGAAACACCATATATTTT.

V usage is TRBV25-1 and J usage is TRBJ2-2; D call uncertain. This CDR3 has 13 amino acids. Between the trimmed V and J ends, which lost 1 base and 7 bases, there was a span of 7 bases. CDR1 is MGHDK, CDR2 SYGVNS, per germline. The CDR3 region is CASSEFRLGELFF. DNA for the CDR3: TGTGCCAGCAGTGAATTTAGACTCGGGGAGCTGTTTTTT. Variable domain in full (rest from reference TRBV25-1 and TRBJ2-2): EADIYQTPRYLVIGTGKKITLECSQTMGHDKMYWYQQDPGMELHLIHYSYGVNSTEKGDLSSESTVSRIRTEHFPLTLESARPSHTSQYLCASSEFRLGELFFGEGSRLTVL.

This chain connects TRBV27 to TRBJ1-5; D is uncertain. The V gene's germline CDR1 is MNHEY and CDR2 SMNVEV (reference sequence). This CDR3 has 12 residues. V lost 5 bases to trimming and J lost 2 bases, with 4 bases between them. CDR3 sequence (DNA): TGTGCCAGCAGTAAGCGCAATCAGCCCCAGCATTTT. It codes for CASSKRNQPQHF.

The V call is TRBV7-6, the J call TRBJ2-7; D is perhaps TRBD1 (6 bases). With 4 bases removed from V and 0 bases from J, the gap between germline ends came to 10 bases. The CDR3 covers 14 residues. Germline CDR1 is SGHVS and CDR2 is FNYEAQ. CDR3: CASSSTTGSYEQYF. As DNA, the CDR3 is TGTGCCAGCAGCTCCACGACAGGCTCCTACGAGCAGTACTTC.

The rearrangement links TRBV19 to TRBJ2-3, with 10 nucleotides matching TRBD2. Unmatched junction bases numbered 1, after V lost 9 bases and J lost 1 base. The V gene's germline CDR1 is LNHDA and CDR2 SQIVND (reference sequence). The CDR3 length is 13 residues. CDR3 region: CASTSGGTDTQYF. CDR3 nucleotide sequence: TGTGCCAGCACTAGCGGGGGCACAGATACGCAGTATTTT.

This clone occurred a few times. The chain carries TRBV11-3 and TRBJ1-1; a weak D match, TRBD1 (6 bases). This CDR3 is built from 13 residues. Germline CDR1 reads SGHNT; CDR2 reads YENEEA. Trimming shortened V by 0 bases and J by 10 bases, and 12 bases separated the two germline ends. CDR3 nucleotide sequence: TGTGCCAGCAGCTTAGAAGAGCAGGGGATAGCTTTCTTT. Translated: CASSLEEQGIAFF.

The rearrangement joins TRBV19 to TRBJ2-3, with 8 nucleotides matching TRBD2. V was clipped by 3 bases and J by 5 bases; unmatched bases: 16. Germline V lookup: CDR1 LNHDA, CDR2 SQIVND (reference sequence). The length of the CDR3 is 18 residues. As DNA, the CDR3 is TGTGCCAGTAGTATCCGGGAGGGTTGGGCCTTTACAGGAGATACGCAGTATTTT. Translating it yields CASSIREGWAFTGDTQYF.

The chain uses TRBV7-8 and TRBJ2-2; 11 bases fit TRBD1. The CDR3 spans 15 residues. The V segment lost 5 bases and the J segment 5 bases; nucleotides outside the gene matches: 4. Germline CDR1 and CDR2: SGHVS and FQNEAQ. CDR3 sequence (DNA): TGTGCCAGCAGCCCGGGACAGGGGGGGACCGGGGAGCTGTTTTTT. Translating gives CASSPGQGGTGELFF.

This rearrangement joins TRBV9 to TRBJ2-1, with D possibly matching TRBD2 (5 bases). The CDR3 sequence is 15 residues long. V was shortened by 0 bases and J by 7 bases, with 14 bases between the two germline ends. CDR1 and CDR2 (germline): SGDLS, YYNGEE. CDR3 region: CASSVGTGSFNEQFF. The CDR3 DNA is TGTGCCAGCAGCGTAGGGACTGGCTCCTTTAATGAGCAGTTCTTC.

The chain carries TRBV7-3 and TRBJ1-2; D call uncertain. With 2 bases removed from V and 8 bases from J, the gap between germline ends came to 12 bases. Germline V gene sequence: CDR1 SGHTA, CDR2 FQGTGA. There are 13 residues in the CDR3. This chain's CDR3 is CASSLAPYVGYTF. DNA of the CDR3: TGTGCCAGCAGCTTAGCACCCTATGTGGGCTACACCTTC.

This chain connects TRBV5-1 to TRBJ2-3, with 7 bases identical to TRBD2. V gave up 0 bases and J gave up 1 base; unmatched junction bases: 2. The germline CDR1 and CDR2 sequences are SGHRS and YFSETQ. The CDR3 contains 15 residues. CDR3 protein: CASSLDTSGTDTQYF. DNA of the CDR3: TGCGCCAGCAGCTTGGACACTAGCGGCACAGATACGCAGTATTTT.

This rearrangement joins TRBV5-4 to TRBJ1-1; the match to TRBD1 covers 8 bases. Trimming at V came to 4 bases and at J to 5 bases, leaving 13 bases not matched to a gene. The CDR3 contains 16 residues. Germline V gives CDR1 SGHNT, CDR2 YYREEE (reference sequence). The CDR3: CASSPGRGRGGTEAFF. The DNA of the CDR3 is TGTGCCAGCAGCCCGGGCAGGGGGCGGGGAGGGACTGAAGCTTTCTTT.